The source of this TCR beta chain is a study of shared clonotypes between healthy human individuals. Overall study context: Three plates each covered CD4 naive and memory; CD8 naive two, CD8 memory one.

J gave up 5 bases and V 3 bases, and 7 bases lay outside the gene matches. CDR1 is MGHRA and CDR2 is YSYEKL in the germline V gene. The CDR3 contains 16 residues. The split of CD4+ cells yielded CD45RA+ naive and CD45RA-negative memory subsets. Points from the study as a whole: Rarefaction indicated that sorted-subset sequencing remained incomplete although depth was large.

Regarding this clone: Its antigen is unidentified.

The run depth of the assay was deep. Sequencing was performed with immunoSEQ multiplex PCR; in TCRdb, only in-frame clones are kept and a portion is missing. Of approximately 2.5 million clones listed, approximately 92% are singletons. The origin of this receptor is a young man in good health. The sample comprised naive CD4+ T cells sorted from blood. Subset denoted: CD45RA+ positively selected. J is TRBJ2-2 and V is TRBV4-1, with TRBD1 identical over 9 bases. DNA for the CDR3: TGCGCCAGCAGCCAGGGGACAGGGAGGAAAACCGGGGAGCTGTTTTTT. This translates into CASSQGTGRKTGELFF.